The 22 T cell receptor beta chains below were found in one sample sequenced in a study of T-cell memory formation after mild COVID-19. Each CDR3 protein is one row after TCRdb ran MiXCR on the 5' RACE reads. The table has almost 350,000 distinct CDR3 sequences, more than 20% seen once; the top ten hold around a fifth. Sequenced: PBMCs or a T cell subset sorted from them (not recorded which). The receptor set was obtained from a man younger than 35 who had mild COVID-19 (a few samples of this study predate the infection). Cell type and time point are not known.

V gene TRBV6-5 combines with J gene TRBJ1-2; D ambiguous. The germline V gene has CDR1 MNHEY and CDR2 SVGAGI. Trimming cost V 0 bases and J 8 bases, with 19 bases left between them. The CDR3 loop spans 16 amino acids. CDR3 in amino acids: CASSYSKRGVYRGYTF. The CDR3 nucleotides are TGTGCCAGCAGTTACTCGAAGAGAGGAGTGTACCGCGGCTACACCTTC.

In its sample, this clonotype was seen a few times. For the CDR3, the DNA is TGTGCCACCAGCTTTAGGGGGCGATACGAGCAGTACGTC. Protein: CATSFRGRYEQYV. The gene calls are TRBV24-1 and TRBJ2-7, with 7 positions matching TRBD1. Germline V CDR1 and CDR2: KGHDR, SFDVKD. J was trimmed by 4 bases and V by 7 bases; bases with no gene match: 6. CDR3 length: 13 residues.

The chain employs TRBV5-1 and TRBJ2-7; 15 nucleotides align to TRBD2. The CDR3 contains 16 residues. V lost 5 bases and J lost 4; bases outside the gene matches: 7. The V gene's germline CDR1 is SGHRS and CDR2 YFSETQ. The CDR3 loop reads CASSPGGTSGGYEQYF. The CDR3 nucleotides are TGCGCCAGCAGTCCCGGGGGGACTAGCGGGGGGTACGAGCAGTACTTC.

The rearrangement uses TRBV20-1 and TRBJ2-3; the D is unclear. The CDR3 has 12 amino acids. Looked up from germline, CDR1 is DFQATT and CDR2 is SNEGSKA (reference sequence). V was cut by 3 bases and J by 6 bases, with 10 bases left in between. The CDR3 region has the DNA TGCAGTGCTAGTGCCTCTTCGGATACGCAGTATTTT. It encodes CSASASSDTQYF.

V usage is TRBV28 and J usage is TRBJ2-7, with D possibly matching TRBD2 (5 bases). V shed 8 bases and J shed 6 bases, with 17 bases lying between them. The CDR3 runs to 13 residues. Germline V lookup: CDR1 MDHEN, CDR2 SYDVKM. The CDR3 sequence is CASRSSPGSEQYF. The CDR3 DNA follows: TGTGCCAGCCGGAGTTCGCCTGGGAGCGAGCAGTACTTC.

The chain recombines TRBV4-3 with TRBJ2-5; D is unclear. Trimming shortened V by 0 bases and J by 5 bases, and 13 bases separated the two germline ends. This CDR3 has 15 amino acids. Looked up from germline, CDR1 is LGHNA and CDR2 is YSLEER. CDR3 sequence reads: CASSQDFVDGETQYF. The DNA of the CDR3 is TGCGCCAGCAGCCAAGATTTTGTTGACGGGGAGACCCAGTACTTC.

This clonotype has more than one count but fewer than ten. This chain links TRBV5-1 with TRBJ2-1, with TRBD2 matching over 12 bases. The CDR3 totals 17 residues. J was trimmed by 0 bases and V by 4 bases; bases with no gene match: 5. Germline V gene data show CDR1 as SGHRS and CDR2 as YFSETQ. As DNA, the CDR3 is TGCGCCAGCAGCCATTCGACTAGCGGGAGCTCCTACAATGAGCAGTTCTTC. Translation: CASSHSTSGSSYNEQFF.

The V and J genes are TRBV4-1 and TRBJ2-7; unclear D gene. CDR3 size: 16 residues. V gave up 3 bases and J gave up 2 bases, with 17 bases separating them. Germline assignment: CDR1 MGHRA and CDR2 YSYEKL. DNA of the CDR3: TGCGCCAGCAGCCACCCCATGGCAGCCAAAGCCTACGAGCAGTACTTC. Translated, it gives CASSHPMAAKAYEQYF.

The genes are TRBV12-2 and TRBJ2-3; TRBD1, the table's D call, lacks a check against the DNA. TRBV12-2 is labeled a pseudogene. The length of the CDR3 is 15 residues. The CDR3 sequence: CASHAGPGFTDTQYF. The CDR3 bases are TGTGCAAGTCACGCCGGTCCAGGGTTCACAGATACGCAGTATTTT.

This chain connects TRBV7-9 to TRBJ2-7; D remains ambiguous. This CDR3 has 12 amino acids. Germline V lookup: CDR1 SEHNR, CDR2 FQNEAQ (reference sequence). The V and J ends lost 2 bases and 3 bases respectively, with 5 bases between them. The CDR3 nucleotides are TGTGCCAGCAGCTTATTCGTCTACGAGCAGTACTTC. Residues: CASSLFVYEQYF. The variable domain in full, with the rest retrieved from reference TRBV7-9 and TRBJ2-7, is DTGVSQNPRHKITKRGQNVTFRCDPISEHNRLYWYRQTLGQGPEFLTYFQNEAQLEKSRLLSDRFSAERPKGSFSTLEIQRTEQGDSAMYLCASSLFVYEQYFGPGTRLTVT.

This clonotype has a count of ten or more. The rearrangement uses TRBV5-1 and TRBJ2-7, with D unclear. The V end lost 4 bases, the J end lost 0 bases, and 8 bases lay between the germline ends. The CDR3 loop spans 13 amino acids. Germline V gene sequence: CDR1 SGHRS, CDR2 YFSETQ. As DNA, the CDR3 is TGCGCCAGCAGCCCTCTGAGCTCCTACGAGCAGTACTTC. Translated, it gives CASSPLSSYEQYF.

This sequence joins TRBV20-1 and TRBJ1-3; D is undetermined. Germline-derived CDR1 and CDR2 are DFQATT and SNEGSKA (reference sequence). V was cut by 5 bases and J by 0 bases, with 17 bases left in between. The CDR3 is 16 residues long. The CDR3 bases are TGCAGTGCTCATCGCGGAGGGCCACTCTCTGGAAACACCATATATTTT. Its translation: CSAHRGGPLSGNTIYF.

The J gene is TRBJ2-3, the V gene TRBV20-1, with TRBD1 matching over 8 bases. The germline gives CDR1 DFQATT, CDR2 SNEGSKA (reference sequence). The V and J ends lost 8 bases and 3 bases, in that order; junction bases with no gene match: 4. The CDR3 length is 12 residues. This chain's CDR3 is CSPRTGTDTQYF. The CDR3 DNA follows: TGCAGTCCCCGGACAGGGACAGATACGCAGTATTTT.

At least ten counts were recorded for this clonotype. The CDR3 is CSAIPGGGSYEQYV. The DNA of the CDR3 is TGCAGTGCTATACCAGGCGGGGGCAGCTACGAGCAGTACGTC. The chain links TRBV20-1 to TRBJ2-7; TRBD2 is a possible D gene (7 bases). CDR1 is DFQATT, CDR2 SNEGSKA, per germline (reference sequence). Trimming stripped 4 bases from V and 3 bases from J, with 16 bases between. This CDR3 has 14 amino acids.

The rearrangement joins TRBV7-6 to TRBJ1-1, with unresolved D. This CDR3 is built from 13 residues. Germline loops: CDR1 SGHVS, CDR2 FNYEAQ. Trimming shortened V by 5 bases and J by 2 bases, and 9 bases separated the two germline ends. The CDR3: CASSLQDNTEAFF. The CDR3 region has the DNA TGTGCCAGCAGCCTCCAAGATAACACTGAAGCTTTCTTT.

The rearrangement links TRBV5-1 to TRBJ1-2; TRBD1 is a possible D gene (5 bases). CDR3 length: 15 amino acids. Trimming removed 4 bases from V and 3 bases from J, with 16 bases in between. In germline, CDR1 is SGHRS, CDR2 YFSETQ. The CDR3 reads CASSQTYGGDYGYTF. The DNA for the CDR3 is TGCGCCAGCAGCCAGACCTACGGAGGGGACTATGGCTACACCTTC.

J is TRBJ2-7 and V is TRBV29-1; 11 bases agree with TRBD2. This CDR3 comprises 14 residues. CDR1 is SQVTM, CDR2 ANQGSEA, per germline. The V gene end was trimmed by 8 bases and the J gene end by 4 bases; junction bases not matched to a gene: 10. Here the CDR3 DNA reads TGCAGCATCCCTAGCGGGGGGAAGTCATACGAGCAGTACTTC. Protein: CSIPSGGKSYEQYF.

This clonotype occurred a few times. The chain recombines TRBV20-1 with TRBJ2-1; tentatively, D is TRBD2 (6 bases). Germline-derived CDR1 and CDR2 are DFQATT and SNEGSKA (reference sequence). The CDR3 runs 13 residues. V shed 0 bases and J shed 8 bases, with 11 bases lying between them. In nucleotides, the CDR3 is TGCAGTGCTAGAGACCAGCGGGCGGATGAGCAGTTCTTC. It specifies CSARDQRADEQFF.

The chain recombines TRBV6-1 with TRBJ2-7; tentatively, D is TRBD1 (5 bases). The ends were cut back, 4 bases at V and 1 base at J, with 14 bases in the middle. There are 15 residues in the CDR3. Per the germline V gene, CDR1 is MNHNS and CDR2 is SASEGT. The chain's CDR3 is CASSGYPSGSYEQYF. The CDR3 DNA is TGTGCCAGCAGTGGGTATCCATCAGGGTCCTACGAGCAGTACTTC.

The CDR3 nucleotides read TGTGCCAGCAGGGACAGGGTTGCCGCCGGGGAGCTGTTTTTT. Protein sequence: CASRDRVAAGELFF. The gene calls are TRBV2 and TRBJ2-2; TRBD1 matches 8 bases. J gave up 6 bases and V 6 bases, and 6 bases lay outside the gene matches. The CDR3 totals 14 residues. The germline CDR1 and CDR2 sequences are SNHLY and FYNNEI. The whole variable domain, remainder taken from reference TRBV2 and TRBJ2-2, is EPEVTQTPSHQVTQMGQEVILRCVPISNHLYFYWYRQILGQKVEFLVSFYNNEISEKSEIFDDQFSVERPDGSNFTLKIRSTKLEDSAMYFCASRDRVAAGELFFGEGSRLTVL.

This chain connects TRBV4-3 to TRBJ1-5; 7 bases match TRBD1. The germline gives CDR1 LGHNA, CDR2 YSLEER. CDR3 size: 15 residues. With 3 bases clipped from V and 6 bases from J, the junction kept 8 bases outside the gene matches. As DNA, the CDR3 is TGCGCCAGCAGCCAGGACGGGACAGATGGTCAGCCCCAGCATTTT. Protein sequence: CASSQDGTDGQPQHF.

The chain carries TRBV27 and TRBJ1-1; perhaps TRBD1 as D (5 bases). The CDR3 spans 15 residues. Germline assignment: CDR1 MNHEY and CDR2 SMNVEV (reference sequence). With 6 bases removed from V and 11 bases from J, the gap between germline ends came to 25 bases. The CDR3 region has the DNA TGTGCCAGCAGATCCCTCGGGACCCTTAATCTCGGGGCTTTCTTT. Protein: CASRSLGTLNLGAFF.